Detailed here is one T cell receptor (beta chain). Its antigen remains unidentified. Patients included in sequencing had previously demonstrated CD8+CD57+ cell expansion by flow cytometry. Patients were therapy-naive when their blood was sampled. These data belong to a study of CD8+CD57+ T cells in acquired aplastic anemia. Study-wide context: Across the sorted CD4+ and CD8+ cells, DNA amounts averaged about 3.1 ug.

This CDR3 spans 12 amino acids. Per germline, CDR1 SQVTM and CDR2 ANQGSEA. V lost 1 base to trimming and J lost 5 bases, with 6 bases between them. Study findings and constraints: Patients showed no significant difference from controls in CD8+ Simpson's diversity. Overlapping CD8+ CDR3 repertoires of patients and controls contained nearly 30 shared sequences.

Investigators profiled TCR beta VDJ and CDR3 from genomic DNA template. Each CDR3 protein is one row after TCRdb ran MiXCR on the reads. This sample has roughly 100,000 distinct CDR3 sequences; roughly 70% occur once, and the top ten carry 50% to 70%. Sequenced: sorted CD4+, CD8+, or CD8+CD57+ T cells (not recorded which) from PBMCs. The chain combines TRBV29-1 with TRBJ2-1; tentatively, D is TRBD1 (5 bases). The TCR was taken from a human donor with aplastic anemia. CDR3 nucleotides: TGCAGCGTTGAAGCCAGGGACAATGAGCAGTTCTTC. This translates into CSVEARDNEQFF.